This T cell receptor (beta chain) is drawn from a study of blood T cells in healthy people across ages. The CDR3 has 15 residues. The ends were cut back, 3 bases at V and 5 bases at J, with 19 bases in the middle. Looked up from germline, CDR1 is DFQATT and CDR2 is SNEGSKA (reference sequence). This clonotype was found a few times. Primed by a sample-barcoded 5' primer and a J-beta primer mix, a second PCR proceeded for about 6 to 12 cycles. TCRdb re-derived calls from the 5' RACE reads in MiXCR, one entry per CDR3 protein. Among approximately 880,000 distinct CDR3 sequences, 45% to 50% were seen once, and the ten largest hold around 15%.

Sequencing input: blood. The receptor's source is a man aged 25 to 40 in good health. This sequence joins TRBV20-1 and TRBJ2-5, with D unresolved. Here the CDR3 reads CSASPKYLSVETQYF. The CDR3 bases are TGCAGTGCTAGCCCCAAATACCTTTCGGTGGAGACCCAGTACTTC.